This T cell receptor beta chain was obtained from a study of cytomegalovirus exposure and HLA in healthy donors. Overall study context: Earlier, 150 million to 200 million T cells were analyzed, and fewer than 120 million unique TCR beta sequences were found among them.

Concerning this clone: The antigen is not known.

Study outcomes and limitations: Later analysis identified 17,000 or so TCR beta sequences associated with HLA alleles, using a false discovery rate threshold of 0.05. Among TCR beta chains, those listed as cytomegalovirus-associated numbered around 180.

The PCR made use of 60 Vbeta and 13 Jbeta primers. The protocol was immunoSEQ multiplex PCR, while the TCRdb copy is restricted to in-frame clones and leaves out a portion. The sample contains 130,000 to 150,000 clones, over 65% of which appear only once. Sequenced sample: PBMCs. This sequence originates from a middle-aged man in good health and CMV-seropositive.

The CDR3 DNA reads as TGTGCCAGCAGTTTCGGCCCTCAGGGAAAAGGCAAAAACATTCAGTACTTC. It specifies CASSFGPQGKGKNIQYF. J is TRBJ2-4 and V is TRBV28, with D perhaps matching TRBD1 (5 bases). Germline CDR1 and CDR2: MDHEN and SYDVKM. Trimming took 3 bases from V and 3 from J, leaving 18 bases between them. The CDR3 contains 17 residues. Full variable domain (remainder filled in from reference TRBV28 and TRBJ2-4): DVKVTQSSRYLVKRTGEKVFLECVQDMDHENMFWYRQDPGLGLRLIYFSYDVKMKEKGDIPEGYSVSREKKERFSLILESASTNQTSMYLCASSFGPQGKGKNIQYFGAGTRLSVL.